What follows are 21 T cell receptor beta chains derived from one specimen sequenced in a study of blood T cells in healthy people across ages. Primers used in a second PCR of about 7 to 12 cycles were a sample-barcoded 5' primer and a J-beta primer mix. MiXCR was run by TCRdb on the 5' RACE reads, yielding one entry per CDR3 protein. The sample carries 600,000 to 850,000 distinct CDR3 sequences, roughly 47% recorded once. The sample taken for sequencing was blood. Receptor source: a woman aged 60-70 years in good health.

V and J are TRBV5-6 and TRBJ1-3, with D unresolved. CDR1 and CDR2 (germline): SGHDT, YYEEEE. V gave up 2 bases and J gave up 7 bases, with 13 bases separating them. The CDR3 extends over 14 amino acids. Here the CDR3 reads CASSFLDKSNTIYF. CDR3 coding DNA: TGTGCCAGCAGCTTCCTAGACAAGAGTAACACCATATATTTT.

The chain has TRBV12-3 or TRBV12-4 and TRBJ2-5, with 13 bases that match TRBD2. V lost 7 bases to trimming and J lost 11 bases; unmatched junction nucleotides: 10. This CDR3 contains 14 residues. The CDR3 region is CASKRLAGGDEQYF. CDR3 DNA sequence: TGTGCCAGCAAAAGACTAGCGGGGGGCGATGAGCAGTACTTC.

As concerns this clonotype: A much larger clone sits a single nucleotide away, making a read error possible. The chain has TRBV5-1 and TRBJ2-3; no clear D gene. From germline, CDR1 is SGHRS and CDR2 YFSETQ. The CDR3 consists of 15 residues. Trimming removed 2 bases at V and 0 bases at J, with 10 bases between. This CDR3 is CASSLVVRSTDTQYF. The DNA for the CDR3 is TGCGCCAGCAGCTTAGTAGTCAGGAGCACAGATACGCAGTATTTT.

This clonotype has more than one count but fewer than ten. The chain recombines TRBV7-2 with TRBJ2-5, with 8 bases identical to TRBD2. Looked up from germline, CDR1 is SGHTA and CDR2 is FQGNSA. Trimming removed 1 base from V and 4 bases from J; junction bases left unmatched: 5. The length of the CDR3 is 15 residues. CDR3 sequence reads: CASSLGTGRAETQYF. The CDR3 nucleotides read TGTGCCAGCAGCTTAGGGACCGGGAGGGCAGAGACCCAGTACTTC.

The V gene is TRBV5-1, the J gene TRBJ2-5; TRBD1 is a possible D gene (6 bases). This CDR3 is built from 17 residues. V gave up 0 bases and J gave up 5 bases, with 20 bases separating them. Germline CDR1 reads SGHRS; CDR2 reads YFSETQ. CDR3 loop: CASSLAGRDTPAETQYF. In DNA, the CDR3 is TGCGCCAGCAGCTTGGCCGGCCGGGACACCCCAGCGGAGACCCAGTACTTC.

This clonotype was counted between two and nine times. Here the CDR3 reads CASSVLTSSGANVLTF. The CDR3 region has the DNA TGTGCCAGCAGCGTCCTGACCAGCTCTGGGGCCAACGTCCTGACTTTC. V is TRBV9 and J is TRBJ2-6; no clear D gene. The CDR3 has 16 residues. Trimming cost V 2 bases and J 0 bases, with 9 bases left between them. Germline CDR1 reads SGDLS; CDR2 reads YYNGEE. Variable domain in full (rest from reference TRBV9 and TRBJ2-6): DSGVTQTPKHLITATGQRVTLRCSPRSGDLSVYWYQQSLDQGLQFLIQYYNGEERAKGNILERFSAQQFPDLHSELNLSSLELGDSALYFCASSVLTSSGANVLTFGAGSRLTVL.

The chain joins TRBV12-3 or TRBV12-4 to TRBJ2-7; D perhaps matches TRBD2 (5 bases). The CDR3 consists of 13 residues. V was pared by 5 bases and J by 3 bases, with 11 bases between. In nucleotides, the CDR3 is TGTGCCAGCAGTCCTTCGGGGTTCTACGAGCAGTACTTC. This sequence encodes CASSPSGFYEQYF.

This clonotype was seen a handful of times. The rearrangement links TRBV6-1 to TRBJ2-7; D perhaps matches TRBD2 (7 bases). Germline V gene sequence: CDR1 MNHNS, CDR2 SASEGT. This CDR3 spans 15 amino acids. Trimming shortened V by 2 bases and J by 7 bases, and 18 bases separated the two germline ends. The CDR3 sequence: CASSEHQGRVQEQYF. The CDR3 DNA reads TGTGCCAGCAGTGAACATCAGGGGAGGGTACAGGAGCAGTACTTC.

The CDR3: CASSLASVVADTQYF. CDR3 nucleotide sequence: TGCGCCAGCAGCTTAGCTAGCGTGGTCGCAGATACGCAGTATTTT. The chain has TRBV5-1 and TRBJ2-3; D is possibly TRBD2 (6 bases). Germline lookup yields CDR1 SGHRS and CDR2 YFSETQ. The length of the CDR3 is 15 residues. V lost 2 bases and J lost 4, with 14 bases in between. Complete variable domain (other parts from reference TRBV5-1 and TRBJ2-3): KAGVTQTPRYLIKTRGQQVTLSCSPISGHRSVSWYQQTPGQGLQFLFEYFSETQRNKGNFPGRFSGRQFSNSRSEMNVSTLELGDSALYLCASSLASVVADTQYFGPGTRLTVL.

This clonotype was detected only a few times. This chain connects TRBV14 to TRBJ2-5, with D maybe TRBD1 (6 bases). The V gene lost 2 bases and the J gene lost 11 bases, with 18 bases spanning the gap. CDR3 length: 14 amino acids. CDR1 and CDR2 from the germline V gene are SGHDN and FVKESK. CDR3 DNA sequence: TGTGCCAGCAGCCAATTTACAGGGCCCAATGAGCAGTACTTC. Translation gives CASSQFTGPNEQYF.

This clonotype was seen ten or more times. This chain uses TRBV13 with TRBJ2-5; D is ambiguous. CDR3 size: 13 residues. Germline V gene data show CDR1 as PRHDT and CDR2 as FYEKMQ (reference sequence). Trimming shortened V by 4 bases and J by 5 bases, and 11 bases separated the two germline ends. In nucleotides, the CDR3 is TGTGCCAGCAGCTCTGCCCAAGAGGAGACCCAGTACTTC. This gives the protein CASSSAQEETQYF.

The V call is TRBV20-1, the J call TRBJ1-4; no definite D call. The CDR3 has 16 amino acids. The germline V gene encodes CDR1 DFQATT and CDR2 SNEGSKA (reference sequence). With 3 bases removed from V and 6 bases from J, the gap between germline ends came to 20 bases. The CDR3 DNA reads as TGCAGTGCTAGGGGCCTCAAGGGTGAATGGGATGAAAAACTGTTTTTT. Translation: CSARGLKGEWDEKLFF.

This clonotype was recorded only once. The V gene is TRBV7-2, the J gene TRBJ2-7; D remains ambiguous. Germline CDR1 and CDR2: SGHTA and FQGNSA. The CDR3 length is 13 residues. Deletions cut 5 bases from V and 7 bases from J, with 15 bases between. For the CDR3, the DNA is TGTGCCAGCAGCCCCGCCCTCCCACTGGAGCAGTACTTC. Its translation: CASSPALPLEQYF.

In its sample, this clonotype was seen a few times. This sequence joins TRBV6-1 and TRBJ1-4; TRBD1 is a possible D gene (5 bases). Trimming took 5 bases from V and 0 from J, leaving 19 bases between them. Germline loops: CDR1 MNHNS, CDR2 SASEGT. CDR3 length: 18 amino acids. Here the CDR3 reads CASSPPGVYQATNEKLFF. In DNA, the CDR3 is TGTGCCAGCAGTCCACCGGGGGTGTATCAGGCAACTAATGAAAAACTGTTTTTT.

The chain combines TRBV18 with TRBJ1-4; D remains ambiguous. This CDR3 has 15 residues. Germline V gives CDR1 KGHSH, CDR2 LQKENI. V lost 3 bases, J lost 0 bases, and 8 bases lay in between. CDR3 protein: CASSPKEATNEKLFF. As DNA, the CDR3 is TGTGCCAGCTCACCGAAAGAGGCAACTAATGAAAAACTGTTTTTT.

The chain has TRBV11-3 and TRBJ2-1; no firm D call. Trimming removed 1 base at V and 2 bases at J, with 9 bases between. The CDR3 contains 15 residues. Germline assignment: CDR1 SGHNT and CDR2 YENEEA. This chain's CDR3 is CASSLGFSTYNEQFF. CDR3 nucleotides: TGTGCCAGCAGCTTAGGTTTTAGTACCTACAATGAGCAGTTCTTC. Using reference TRBV11-3 and TRBJ2-1 for the parts outside the CDR3, the full variable domain is EAGVVQSPRYKIIEKKQPVAFWCNPISGHNTLYWYLQNLGQGPELLIRYENEEAVDDSQLPKDRFSAERLKGVDSTLKIQPAELGDSAVYLCASSLGFSTYNEQFFGPGTRLTVL.

This clonotype was recorded many times. The chain combines TRBV20-1 with TRBJ2-7; 8 nucleotides match TRBD1. The CDR3 covers 14 residues. V shed 2 bases and J 5 bases; nucleotides not matched to a gene: 8. Per the germline V gene, CDR1 is DFQATT and CDR2 is SNEGSKA (reference sequence). CDR3 residues: CSARKGQGANEQYF. CDR3 DNA sequence: TGCAGTGCTAGAAAGGGCCAGGGGGCGAACGAGCAGTACTTC.

This clonotype was detected many times. The genes are TRBV7-3 and TRBJ2-7; 7 positions agree with TRBD1. V was clipped by 5 bases and J by 5 bases; unmatched bases: 6. The CDR3 runs to 13 residues. Germline-derived CDR1 and CDR2 are SGHTA and FQGTGA. The CDR3 nucleotides read TGTGCCAGCAGCAATCGACAGGGTGACGAGCAGTACTTC. Protein sequence: CASSNRQGDEQYF.

The chain joins TRBV4-2 to TRBJ2-7, with D possibly being TRBD1 (5 bases). V dropped 3 bases and J dropped 2 bases, with 14 bases sitting between them. CDR3 length equals 15 residues. Germline lookup yields CDR1 LGHNA and CDR2 YNFKEQ. DNA of the CDR3: TGTGCCAGCAGCCATCGATGGACGGACACCTACGAGCAGTACTTC. This codes for CASSHRWTDTYEQYF.

As concerns this clonotype: Being one base from a much bigger clone, this may be a read error. This sequence joins TRBV7-2 and TRBJ2-7; the D gene is possibly TRBD2 (6 bases). Germline V gene sequence: CDR1 SGHTA, CDR2 FQGNSA. This CDR3 region has 12 residues. Trimming shortened V by 8 bases and J by 7 bases, and 15 bases separated the two germline ends. The CDR3 region has the DNA TGTGCCAGCGGCGCTAGCGCTAATGAGCAGTACTTC. The encoded protein is CASGASANEQYF.

The V call is TRBV4-1, the J call TRBJ2-5, with 7 bases identical to TRBD1. Germline V lookup: CDR1 MGHRA, CDR2 YSYEKL. The CDR3 runs to 14 residues. The ends lost 3 bases at V and 4 bases at J; junction bases unmatched: 5. The CDR3 DNA reads as TGCGCCAGCAGCCAGACACGGGACAGAGAGACCCAGTACTTC. Protein product: CASSQTRDRETQYF.